The 5 T cell receptor beta chains below were found in one sample sequenced in a study of T cell changes during pregnancy in multiple sclerosis. Using immunoSEQ multiplex PCR, the repertoire was profiled, and TCRdb retains in-frame clones only, with some absent. The data show tens of thousands of clones, 70% to 90% seen once. Sample: peripheral blood, taken in the first trimester of pregnancy. Every receptor here comes from a female donor in good health, enrolled as a control in a pregnancy study.

In its sample, this clone was seen once. This chain connects TRBV5-4 to TRBJ2-1, with a possible D match to TRBD1 (6 bases). The CDR3 is 17 amino acids. The V end was cut by 0 bases, the J end by 2 bases, with 15 bases between. Germline CDR1 reads SGHNT; CDR2 reads YYREEE (reference sequence). CDR3 protein: CASSLASGAGAYNEQFF. The CDR3 DNA is TGTGCCAGCAGCTTGGCATCTGGGGCAGGGGCCTACAATGAGCAGTTCTTC.

The chain carries TRBV29-1 and TRBJ1-1, with a weak D call TRBD1 (6 bases). V lost 6 bases and J 10 bases, leaving 15 bases between the germline ends. CDR1 is SQVTM, CDR2 ANQGSEA, per germline. The CDR3 contains 11 residues. The CDR3 bases are TGCAGCGTCAACCCAGGGGCAGGAGCTTTCTTT. Protein product: CSVNPGAGAFF.

This chain connects TRBV19 to TRBJ1-4; the D is unclear. CDR1 and CDR2 (germline): LNHDA, SQIVND (reference sequence). This CDR3 comprises 17 residues. V gave up 6 bases and J gave up 0 bases, with 17 bases separating them. CDR3 in amino acids: CASSTIRETATNEKLFF. The CDR3 DNA is TGTGCCAGTAGCACGATCCGGGAAACTGCAACTAATGAAAAACTGTTTTTT.

V usage is TRBV27 and J usage is TRBJ2-7; 12 bases align to TRBD2. Per germline, CDR1 MNHEY and CDR2 SMNVEV (reference sequence). CDR3 length equals 17 residues. V trimming: 2 bases; J trimming: 2 bases; junction bases outside the gene matches: 7. DNA for the CDR3: TGTGCCAGCAGTTTAAAAGGACTAGCGGGGAAGGCCTACGAGCAGTACTTC. Encoded protein: CASSLKGLAGKAYEQYF.

Comment on this clone: No conserved phenylalanine or tryptophan ends this CDR3, so it is likely a read error. The DNA is omitted, as the CDR3 cannot be located on it reliably, and the CDR3 follows TCRdb's listing. The CDR3 sequence is CSAVGGGLRIE. The rearrangement links TRBV20-1 to TRBJ1-1. The V gene's germline CDR1 is DFQATT and CDR2 SNEGSKA (reference sequence). The CDR3 has 11 amino acids, counting both end residues.